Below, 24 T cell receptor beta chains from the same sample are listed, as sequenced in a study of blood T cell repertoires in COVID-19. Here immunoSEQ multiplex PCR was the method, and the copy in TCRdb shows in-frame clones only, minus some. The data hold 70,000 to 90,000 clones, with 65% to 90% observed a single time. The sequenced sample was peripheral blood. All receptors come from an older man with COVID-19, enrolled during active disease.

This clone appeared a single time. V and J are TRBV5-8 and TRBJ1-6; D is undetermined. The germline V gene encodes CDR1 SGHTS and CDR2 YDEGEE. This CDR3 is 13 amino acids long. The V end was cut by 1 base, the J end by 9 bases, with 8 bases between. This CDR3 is CASSLQNSSPLHF. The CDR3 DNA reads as TGTGCCAGCAGCTTGCAAAATTCTTCACCCCTCCACTTT.

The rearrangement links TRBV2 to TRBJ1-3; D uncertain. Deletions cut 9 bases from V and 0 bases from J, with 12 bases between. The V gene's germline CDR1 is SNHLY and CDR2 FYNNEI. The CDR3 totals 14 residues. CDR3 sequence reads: CARSRAGSGNTIYF. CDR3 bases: TGTGCCAGAAGCCGCGCGGGCTCTGGAAACACCATATATTTT.

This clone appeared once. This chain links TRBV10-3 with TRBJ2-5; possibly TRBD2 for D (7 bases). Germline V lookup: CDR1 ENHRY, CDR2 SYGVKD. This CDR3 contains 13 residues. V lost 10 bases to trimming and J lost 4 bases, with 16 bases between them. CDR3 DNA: TGTGCCACCCGGGGGGCATCGGGAGAGACCCAGTACTTC. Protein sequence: CATRGASGETQYF.

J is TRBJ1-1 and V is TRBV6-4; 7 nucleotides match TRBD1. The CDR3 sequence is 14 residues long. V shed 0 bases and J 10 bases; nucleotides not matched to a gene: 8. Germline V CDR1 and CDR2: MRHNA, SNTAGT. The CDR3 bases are TGTGCCAGCAGTGACTCGAATTTAGGACAGGTAGCTTTCTTT. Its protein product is CASSDSNLGQVAFF.

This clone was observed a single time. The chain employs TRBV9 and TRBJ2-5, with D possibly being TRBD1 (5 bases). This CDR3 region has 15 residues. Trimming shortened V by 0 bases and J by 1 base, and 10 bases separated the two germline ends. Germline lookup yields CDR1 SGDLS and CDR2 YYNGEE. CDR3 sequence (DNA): TGTGCCAGCAGCGTAGATGTCACAGGCCAAGAGACCCAGTACTTC. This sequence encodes CASSVDVTGQETQYF.

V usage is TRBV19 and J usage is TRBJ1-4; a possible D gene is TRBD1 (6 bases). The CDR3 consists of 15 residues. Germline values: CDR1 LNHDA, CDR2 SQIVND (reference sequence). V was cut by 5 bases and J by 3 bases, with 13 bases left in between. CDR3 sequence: CASSSQGRPNEKLFF. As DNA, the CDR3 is TGTGCCAGTAGTTCCCAGGGGAGACCTAATGAAAAACTGTTTTTT.

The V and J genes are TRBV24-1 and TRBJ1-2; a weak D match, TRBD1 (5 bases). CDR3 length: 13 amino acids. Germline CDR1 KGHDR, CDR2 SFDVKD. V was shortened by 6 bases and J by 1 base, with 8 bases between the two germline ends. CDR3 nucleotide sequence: TGTGCCACCAGTTTGGGGGGTAACTATGGCTACACCTTC. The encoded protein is CATSLGGNYGYTF.

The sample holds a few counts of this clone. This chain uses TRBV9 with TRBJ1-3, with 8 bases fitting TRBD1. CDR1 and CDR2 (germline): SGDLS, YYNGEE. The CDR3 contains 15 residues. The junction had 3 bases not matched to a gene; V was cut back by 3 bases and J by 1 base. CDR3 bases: TGTGCCAGCAGCGAGACAGGGGATTCTGGAAACACCATATATTTT. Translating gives CASSETGDSGNTIYF.

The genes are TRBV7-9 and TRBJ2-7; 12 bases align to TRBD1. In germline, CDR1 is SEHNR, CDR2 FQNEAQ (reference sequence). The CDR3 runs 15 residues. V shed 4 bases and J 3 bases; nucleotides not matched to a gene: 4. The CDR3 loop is CASSSGQGAFYEQYF. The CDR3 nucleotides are TGTGCCAGCAGCTCGGGACAGGGGGCCTTCTACGAGCAGTACTTC. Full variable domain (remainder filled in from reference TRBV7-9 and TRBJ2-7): DTGVSQNPRHKITKRGQNVTFRCDPISEHNRLYWYRQTLGQGPEFLTYFQNEAQLEKSRLLSDRFSAERPKGSFSTLEIQRTEQGDSAMYLCASSSGQGAFYEQYFGPGTRLTVT.

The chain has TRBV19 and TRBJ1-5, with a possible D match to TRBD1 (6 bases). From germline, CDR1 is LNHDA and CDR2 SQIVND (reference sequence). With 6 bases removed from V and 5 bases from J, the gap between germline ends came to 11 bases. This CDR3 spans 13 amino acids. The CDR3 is CASSTGRHQPQHF. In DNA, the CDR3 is TGTGCCAGTAGCACAGGGCGGCATCAGCCCCAGCATTTT.

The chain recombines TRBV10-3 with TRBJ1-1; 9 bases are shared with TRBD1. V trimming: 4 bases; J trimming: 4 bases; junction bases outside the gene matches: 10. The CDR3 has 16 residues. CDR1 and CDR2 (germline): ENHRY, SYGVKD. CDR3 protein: CAISGRQGGLSTEAFF. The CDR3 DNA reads TGTGCCATCAGTGGGAGACAGGGGGGATTGAGCACTGAAGCTTTCTTT.

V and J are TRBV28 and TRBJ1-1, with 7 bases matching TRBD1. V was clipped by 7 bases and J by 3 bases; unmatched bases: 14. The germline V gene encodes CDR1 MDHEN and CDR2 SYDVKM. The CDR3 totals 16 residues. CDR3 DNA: TGTGCCAGCAAAAACGGAAGGGGGCGCCGTGACACTGAAGCTTTCTTT. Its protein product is CASKNGRGRRDTEAFF.

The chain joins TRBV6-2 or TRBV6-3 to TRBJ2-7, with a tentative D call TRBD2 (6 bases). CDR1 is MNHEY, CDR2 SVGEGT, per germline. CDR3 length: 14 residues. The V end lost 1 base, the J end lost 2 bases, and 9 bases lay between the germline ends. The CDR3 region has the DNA TGTGCCAGCAGTTACTTCGGGGAGGCCTACGAGCAGTACTTC. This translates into CASSYFGEAYEQYF.

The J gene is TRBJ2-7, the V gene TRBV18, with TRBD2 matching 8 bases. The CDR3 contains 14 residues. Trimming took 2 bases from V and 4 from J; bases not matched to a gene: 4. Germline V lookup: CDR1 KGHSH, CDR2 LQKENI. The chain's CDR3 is CASSPESGGYEQYF. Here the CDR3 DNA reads TGTGCCAGCTCACCAGAAAGCGGGGGTTACGAGCAGTACTTC.

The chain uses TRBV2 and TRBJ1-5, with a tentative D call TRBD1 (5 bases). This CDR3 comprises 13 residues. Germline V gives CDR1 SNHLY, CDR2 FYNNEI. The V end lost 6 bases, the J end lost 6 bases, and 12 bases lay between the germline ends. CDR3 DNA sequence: TGTGCCAGCAGACCCGGGGGGGGTCAGCCCCAGCATTTT. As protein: CASRPGGGQPQHF.

The CDR3 DNA follows: TGTGCCAGCAGAAGGACTAGCGGGGGGGCCGGATCCTACAATGAGCAGTTCTTC. Protein sequence: CASRRTSGGAGSYNEQFF. The J gene is TRBJ2-1, the V gene TRBV28; 15 bases are a match to TRBD2. Trimming took 6 bases from V and 1 from J; bases not matched to a gene: 7. The CDR3 totals 18 residues. CDR1 and CDR2 (germline): MDHEN, SYDVKM. Full variable domain (remainder filled in from reference TRBV28 and TRBJ2-1): DVKVTQSSRYLVKRTGEKVFLECVQDMDHENMFWYRQDPGLGLRLIYFSYDVKMKEKGDIPEGYSVSREKKERFSLILESASTNQTSMYLCASRRTSGGAGSYNEQFFGPGTRLTVL.

The CDR3 region is CASSVRQGKRGWNTEAFF. DNA for the CDR3: TGTGCCAGCAGTGTTAGACAGGGAAAGAGAGGATGGAACACTGAAGCTTTCTTT. The rearrangement uses TRBV2 and TRBJ1-1; TRBD1 matches 7 bases. The CDR3 contains 18 residues. Germline V gives CDR1 SNHLY, CDR2 FYNNEI. V lost 4 bases and J lost 1; bases outside the gene matches: 15.

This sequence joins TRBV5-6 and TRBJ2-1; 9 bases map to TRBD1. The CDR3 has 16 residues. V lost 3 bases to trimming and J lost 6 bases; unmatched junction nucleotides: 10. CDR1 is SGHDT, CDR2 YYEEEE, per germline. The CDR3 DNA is TGTGCCAGCAGCTCCCAGCTGACAGGGGGTGGCAATGAGCAGTTCTTC. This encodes CASSSQLTGGGNEQFF.

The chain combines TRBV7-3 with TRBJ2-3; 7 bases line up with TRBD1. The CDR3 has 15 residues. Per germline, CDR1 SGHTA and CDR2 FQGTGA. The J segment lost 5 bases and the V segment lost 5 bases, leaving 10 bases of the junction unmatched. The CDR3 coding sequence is TGTGCCAGCAGCGATAGAGGGGGCGCGGGAGATACGCAGTATTTT. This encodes CASSDRGGAGDTQYF. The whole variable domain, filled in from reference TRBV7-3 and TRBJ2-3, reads GAGVSQTPSNKVTEKGKYVELRCDPISGHTALYWYRQSLGQGPEFLIYFQGTGAADDSGLPNDRFFAVRPEGSVSTLKIQRTERGDSAVYLCASSDRGGAGDTQYFGPGTRLTVL.

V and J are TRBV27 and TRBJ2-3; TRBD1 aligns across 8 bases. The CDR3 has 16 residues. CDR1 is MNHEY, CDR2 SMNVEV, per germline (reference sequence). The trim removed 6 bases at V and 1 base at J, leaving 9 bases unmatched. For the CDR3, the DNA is TGTGCCAGCAGGGGCTTCCCGGGACAGGGCACAGATACGCAGTATTTT. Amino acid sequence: CASRGFPGQGTDTQYF.

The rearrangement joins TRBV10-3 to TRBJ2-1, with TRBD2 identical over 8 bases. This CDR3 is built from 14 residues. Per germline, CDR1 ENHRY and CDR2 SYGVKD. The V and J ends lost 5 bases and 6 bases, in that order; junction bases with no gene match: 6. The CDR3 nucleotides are TGTGCCATCAGTCCGGGACTAGACCTCAATGAGCAGTTCTTC. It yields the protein CAISPGLDLNEQFF.

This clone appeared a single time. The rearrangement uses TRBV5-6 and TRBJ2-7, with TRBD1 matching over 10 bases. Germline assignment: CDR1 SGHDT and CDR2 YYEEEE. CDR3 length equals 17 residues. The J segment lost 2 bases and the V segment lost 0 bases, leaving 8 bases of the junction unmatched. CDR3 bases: TGTGCCAGCAGCTTGGTAGGGGACAGGGGATCTGCCTACGAGCAGTACTTC. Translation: CASSLVGDRGSAYEQYF.

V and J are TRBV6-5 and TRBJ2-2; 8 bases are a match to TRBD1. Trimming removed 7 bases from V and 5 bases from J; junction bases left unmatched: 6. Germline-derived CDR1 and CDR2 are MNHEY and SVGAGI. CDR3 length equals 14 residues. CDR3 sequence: CASTQDRATGELFF. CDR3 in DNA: TGTGCCAGCACCCAGGACAGGGCGACCGGGGAGCTGTTTTTT.

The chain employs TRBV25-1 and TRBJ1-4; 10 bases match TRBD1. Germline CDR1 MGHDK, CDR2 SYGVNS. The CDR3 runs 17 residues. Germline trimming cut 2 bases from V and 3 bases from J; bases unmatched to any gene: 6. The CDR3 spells CASSEARQGAANEKLFF. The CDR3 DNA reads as TGTGCCAGCAGTGAAGCCAGACAGGGGGCGGCTAATGAAAAACTGTTTTTT.